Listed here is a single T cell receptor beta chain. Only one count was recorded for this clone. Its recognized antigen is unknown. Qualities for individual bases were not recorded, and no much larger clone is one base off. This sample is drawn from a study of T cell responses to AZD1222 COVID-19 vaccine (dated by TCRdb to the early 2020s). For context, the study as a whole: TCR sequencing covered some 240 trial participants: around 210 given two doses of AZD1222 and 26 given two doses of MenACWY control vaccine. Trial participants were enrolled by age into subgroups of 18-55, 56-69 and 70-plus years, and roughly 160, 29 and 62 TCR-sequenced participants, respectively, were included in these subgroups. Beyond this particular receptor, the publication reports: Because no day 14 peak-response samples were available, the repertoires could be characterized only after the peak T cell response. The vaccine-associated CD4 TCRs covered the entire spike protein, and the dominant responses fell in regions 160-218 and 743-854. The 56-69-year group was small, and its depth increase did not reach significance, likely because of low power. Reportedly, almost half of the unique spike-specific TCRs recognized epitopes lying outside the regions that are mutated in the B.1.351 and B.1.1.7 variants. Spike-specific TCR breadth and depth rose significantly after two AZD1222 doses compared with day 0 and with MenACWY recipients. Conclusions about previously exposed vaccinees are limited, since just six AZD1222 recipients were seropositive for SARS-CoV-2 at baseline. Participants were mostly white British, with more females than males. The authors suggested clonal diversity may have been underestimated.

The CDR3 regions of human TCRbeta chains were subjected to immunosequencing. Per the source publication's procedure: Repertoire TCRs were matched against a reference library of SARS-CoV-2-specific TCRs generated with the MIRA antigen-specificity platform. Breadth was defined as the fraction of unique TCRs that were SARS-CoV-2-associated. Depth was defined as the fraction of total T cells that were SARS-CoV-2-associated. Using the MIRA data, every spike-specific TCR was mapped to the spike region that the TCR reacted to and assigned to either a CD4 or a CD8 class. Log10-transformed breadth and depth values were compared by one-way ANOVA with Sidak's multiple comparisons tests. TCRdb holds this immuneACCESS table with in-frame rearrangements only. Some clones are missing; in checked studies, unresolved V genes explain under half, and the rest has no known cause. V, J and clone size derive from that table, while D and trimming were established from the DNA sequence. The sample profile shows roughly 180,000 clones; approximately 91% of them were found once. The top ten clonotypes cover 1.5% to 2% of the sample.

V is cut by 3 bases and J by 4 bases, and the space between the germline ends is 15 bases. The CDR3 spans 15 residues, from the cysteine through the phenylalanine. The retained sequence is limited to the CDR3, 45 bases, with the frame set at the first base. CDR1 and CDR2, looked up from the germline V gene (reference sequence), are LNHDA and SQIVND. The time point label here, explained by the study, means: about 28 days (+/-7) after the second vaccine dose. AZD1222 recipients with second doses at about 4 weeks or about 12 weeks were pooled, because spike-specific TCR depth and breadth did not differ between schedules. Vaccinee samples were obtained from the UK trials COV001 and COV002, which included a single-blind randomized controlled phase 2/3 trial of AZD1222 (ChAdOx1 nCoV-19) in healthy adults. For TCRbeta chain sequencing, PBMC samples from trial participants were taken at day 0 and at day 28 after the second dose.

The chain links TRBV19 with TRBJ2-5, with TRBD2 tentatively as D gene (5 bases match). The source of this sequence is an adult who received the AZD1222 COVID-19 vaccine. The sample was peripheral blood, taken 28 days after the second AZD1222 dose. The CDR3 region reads CASSIGFGVRETQYF. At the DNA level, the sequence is TGTGCCAGTAGTATTGGGTTCGGGGTTCGAGAGACCCAGTACTTC.